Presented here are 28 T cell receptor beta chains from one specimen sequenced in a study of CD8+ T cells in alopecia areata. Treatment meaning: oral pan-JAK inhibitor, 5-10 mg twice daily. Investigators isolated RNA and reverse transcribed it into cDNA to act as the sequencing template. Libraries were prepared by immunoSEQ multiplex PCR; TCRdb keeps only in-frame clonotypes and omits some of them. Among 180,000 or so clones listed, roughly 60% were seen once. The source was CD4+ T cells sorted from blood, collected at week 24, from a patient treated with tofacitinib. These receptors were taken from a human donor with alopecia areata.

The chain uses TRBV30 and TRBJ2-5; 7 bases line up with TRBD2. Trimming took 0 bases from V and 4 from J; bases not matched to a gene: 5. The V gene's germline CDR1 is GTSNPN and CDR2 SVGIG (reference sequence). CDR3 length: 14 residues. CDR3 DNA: TGTGCCTGGAGTGTAACGGGGAGGGGAGAGACCCAGTACTTC. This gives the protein CAWSVTGRGETQYF.

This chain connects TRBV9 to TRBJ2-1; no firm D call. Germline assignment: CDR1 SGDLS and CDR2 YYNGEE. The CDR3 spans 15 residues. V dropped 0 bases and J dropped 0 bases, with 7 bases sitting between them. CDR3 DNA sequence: TGTGCCAGCAGCGTAGGTCAACGCTCCTACAATGAGCAGTTCTTC. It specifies CASSVGQRSYNEQFF.

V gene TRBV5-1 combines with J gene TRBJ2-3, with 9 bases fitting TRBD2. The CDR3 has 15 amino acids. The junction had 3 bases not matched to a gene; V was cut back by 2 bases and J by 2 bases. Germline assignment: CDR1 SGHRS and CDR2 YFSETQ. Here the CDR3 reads CASSLAGGYTDTQYF. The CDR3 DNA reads TGCGCCAGCAGCTTAGCGGGGGGTTACACAGATACGCAGTATTTT.

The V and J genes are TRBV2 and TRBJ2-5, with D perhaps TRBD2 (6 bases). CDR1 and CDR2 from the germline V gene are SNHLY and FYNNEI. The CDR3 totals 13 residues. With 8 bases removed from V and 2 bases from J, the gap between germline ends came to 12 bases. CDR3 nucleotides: TGTGCCAGCGGGGGGAGGAGTCAAGAGACCCAGTACTTC. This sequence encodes CASGGRSQETQYF.

This CDR3 reads CALTGLAGRYNEQFF. CDR3 DNA: TGTGCCTTGACGGGACTAGCGGGCCGATACAATGAGCAGTTCTTC. The chain couples TRBV30 to TRBJ2-1; 12 bases align to TRBD2. Germline loops: CDR1 GTSNPN, CDR2 SVGIG (reference sequence). V was pared by 7 bases and J by 4 bases, with 8 bases of the junction left unmatched. This CDR3 spans 15 amino acids.

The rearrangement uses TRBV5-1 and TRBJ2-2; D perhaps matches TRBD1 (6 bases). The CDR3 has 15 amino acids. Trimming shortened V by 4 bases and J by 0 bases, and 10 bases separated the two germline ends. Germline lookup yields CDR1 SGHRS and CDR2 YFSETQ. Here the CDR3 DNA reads TGCGCCAGCAGCGCCGGACAGCCGAACACCGGGGAGCTGTTTTTT. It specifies CASSAGQPNTGELFF.

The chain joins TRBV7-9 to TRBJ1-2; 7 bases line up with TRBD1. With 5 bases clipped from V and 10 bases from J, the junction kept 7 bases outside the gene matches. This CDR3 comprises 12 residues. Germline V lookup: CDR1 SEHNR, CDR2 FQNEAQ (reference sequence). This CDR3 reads CASSLQGRFYTF. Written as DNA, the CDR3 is TGTGCCAGCAGCCTACAGGGGAGGTTCTACACCTTC.

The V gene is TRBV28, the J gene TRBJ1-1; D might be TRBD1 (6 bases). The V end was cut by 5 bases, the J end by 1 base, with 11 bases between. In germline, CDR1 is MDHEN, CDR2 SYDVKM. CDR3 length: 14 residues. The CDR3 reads CASSTRTENTEAFF. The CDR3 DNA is TGTGCCAGCAGTACCAGGACAGAGAACACTGAAGCTTTCTTT.

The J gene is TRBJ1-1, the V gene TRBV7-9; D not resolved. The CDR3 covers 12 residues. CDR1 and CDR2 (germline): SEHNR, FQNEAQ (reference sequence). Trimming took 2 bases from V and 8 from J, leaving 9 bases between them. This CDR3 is CASSLRGTEAFF. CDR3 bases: TGTGCCAGCAGCTTACGGGGAACCGAAGCTTTCTTT.

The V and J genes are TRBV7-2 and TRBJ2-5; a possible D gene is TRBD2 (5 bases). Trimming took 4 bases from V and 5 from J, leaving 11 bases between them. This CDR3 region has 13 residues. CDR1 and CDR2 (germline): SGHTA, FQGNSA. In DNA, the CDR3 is TGTGCCAGCAGCTCCACGGGGTTGGAGACCCAGTACTTC. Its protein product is CASSSTGLETQYF.

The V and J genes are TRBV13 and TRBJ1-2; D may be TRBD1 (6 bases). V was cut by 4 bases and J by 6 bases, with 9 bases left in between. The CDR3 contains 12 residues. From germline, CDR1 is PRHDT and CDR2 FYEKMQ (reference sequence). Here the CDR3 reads CASSSTGNGYTF. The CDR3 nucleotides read TGTGCCAGCAGCTCTACAGGGAATGGCTACACCTTC.

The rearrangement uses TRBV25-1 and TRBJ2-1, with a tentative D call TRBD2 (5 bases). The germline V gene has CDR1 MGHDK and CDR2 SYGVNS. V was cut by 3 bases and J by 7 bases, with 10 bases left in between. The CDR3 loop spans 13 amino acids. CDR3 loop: CASSEAGVNEQFF. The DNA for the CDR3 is TGTGCCAGCAGTGAGGCCGGGGTTAATGAGCAGTTCTTC.

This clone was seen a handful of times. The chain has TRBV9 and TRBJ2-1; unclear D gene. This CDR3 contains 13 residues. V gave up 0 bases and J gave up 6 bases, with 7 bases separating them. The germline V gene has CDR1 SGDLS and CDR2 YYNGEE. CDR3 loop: CASSVDAGNEQFF. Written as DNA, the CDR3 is TGTGCCAGCAGCGTAGACGCAGGCAATGAGCAGTTCTTC.

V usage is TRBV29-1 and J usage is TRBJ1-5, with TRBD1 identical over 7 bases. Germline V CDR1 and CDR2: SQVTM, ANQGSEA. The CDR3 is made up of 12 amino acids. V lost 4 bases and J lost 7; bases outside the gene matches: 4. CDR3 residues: CSVGGGEQPQHF. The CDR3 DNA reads TGCAGCGTTGGAGGGGGCGAACAGCCCCAGCATTTT.

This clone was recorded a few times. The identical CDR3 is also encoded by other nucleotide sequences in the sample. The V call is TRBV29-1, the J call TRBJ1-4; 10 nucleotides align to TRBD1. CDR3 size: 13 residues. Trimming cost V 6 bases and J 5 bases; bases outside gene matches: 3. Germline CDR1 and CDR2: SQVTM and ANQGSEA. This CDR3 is CSVPGQGNEKLFF. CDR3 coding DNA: TGCAGCGTACCGGGACAGGGGAATGAAAAACTGTTTTTT.

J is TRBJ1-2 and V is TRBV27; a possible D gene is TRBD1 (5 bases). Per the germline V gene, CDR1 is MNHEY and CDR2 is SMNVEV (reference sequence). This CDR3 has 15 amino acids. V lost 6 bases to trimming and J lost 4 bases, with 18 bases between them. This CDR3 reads CASRAPEGRGYGYTF. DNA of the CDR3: TGTGCCAGCAGGGCTCCAGAGGGACGAGGCTATGGCTACACCTTC.

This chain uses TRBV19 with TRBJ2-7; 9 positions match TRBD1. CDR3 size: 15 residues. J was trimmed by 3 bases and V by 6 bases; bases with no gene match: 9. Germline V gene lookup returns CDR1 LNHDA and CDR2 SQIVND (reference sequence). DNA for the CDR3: TGTGCCAGTAGGACGGGCGACAGGGGGATCTACGAGCAGTACTTC. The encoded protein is CASRTGDRGIYEQYF.

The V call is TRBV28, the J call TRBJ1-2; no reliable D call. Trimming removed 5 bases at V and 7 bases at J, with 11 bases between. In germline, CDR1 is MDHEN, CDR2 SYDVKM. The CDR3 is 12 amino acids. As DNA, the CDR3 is TGTGCCAGCAGTATTTCTCGAGGTGGCTACACCTTC. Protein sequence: CASSISRGGYTF.

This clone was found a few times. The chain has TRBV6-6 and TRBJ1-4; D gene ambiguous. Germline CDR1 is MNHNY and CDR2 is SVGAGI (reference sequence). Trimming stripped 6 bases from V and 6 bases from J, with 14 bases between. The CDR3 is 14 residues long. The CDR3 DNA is TGTGCCAGCAGGCCGGGAGGGCGAGATGAAAAACTGTTTTTT. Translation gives CASRPGGRDEKLFF.

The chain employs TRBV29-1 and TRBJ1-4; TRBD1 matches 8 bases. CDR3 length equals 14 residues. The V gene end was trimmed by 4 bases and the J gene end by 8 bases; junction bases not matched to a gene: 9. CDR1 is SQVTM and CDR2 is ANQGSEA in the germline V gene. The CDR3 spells CSVVLSGGREKLFF. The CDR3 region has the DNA TGCAGCGTTGTTTTGTCAGGGGGCCGAGAAAAACTGTTTTTT.

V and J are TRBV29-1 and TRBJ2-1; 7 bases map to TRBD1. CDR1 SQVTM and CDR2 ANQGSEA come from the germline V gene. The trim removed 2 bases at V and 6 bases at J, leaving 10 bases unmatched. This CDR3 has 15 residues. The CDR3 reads CSVELQETGRNEQFF. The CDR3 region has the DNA TGCAGCGTTGAATTACAGGAGACAGGGCGCAATGAGCAGTTCTTC.

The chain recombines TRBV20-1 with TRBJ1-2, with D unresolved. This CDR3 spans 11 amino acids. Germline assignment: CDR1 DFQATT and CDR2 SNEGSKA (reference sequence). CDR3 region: CITTENYGYTF. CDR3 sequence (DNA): TGCATCACCACCGAAAACTATGGCTACACCTTC.

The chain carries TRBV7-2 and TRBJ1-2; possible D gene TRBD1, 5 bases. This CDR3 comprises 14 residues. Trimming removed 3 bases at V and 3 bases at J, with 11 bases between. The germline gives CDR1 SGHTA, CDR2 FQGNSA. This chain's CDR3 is CASSFGGRYYGYTF. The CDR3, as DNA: TGTGCCAGCAGCTTCGGGGGACGGTACTATGGCTACACCTTC.

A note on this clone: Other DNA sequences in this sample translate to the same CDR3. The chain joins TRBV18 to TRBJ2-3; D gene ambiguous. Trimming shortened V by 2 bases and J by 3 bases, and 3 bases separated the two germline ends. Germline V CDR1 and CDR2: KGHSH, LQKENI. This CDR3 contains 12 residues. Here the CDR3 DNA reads TGTGCCAGCTCACCAGGAACAGATACGCAGTATTTT. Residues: CASSPGTDTQYF.

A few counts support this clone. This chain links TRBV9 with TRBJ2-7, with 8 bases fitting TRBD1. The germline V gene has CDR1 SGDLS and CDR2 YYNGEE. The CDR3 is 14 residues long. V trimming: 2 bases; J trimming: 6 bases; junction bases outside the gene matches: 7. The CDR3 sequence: CASSVDREGGEQYF. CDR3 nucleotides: TGTGCCAGCAGCGTGGACAGGGAAGGGGGCGAGCAGTACTTC.

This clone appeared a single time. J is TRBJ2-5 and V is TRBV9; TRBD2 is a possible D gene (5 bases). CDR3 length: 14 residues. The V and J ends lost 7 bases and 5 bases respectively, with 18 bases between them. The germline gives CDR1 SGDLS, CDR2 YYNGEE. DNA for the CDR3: TGTGCCAGCGGAGGTAGAACAAGTGGGGAGACCCAGTACTTC. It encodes CASGGRTSGETQYF.

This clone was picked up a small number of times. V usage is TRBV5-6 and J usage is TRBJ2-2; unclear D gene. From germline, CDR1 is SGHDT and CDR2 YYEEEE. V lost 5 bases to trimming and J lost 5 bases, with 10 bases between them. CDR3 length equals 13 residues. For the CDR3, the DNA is TGTGCCAGCAGGCGATCAAGGACCGGGGAGCTGTTTTTT. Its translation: CASRRSRTGELFF.

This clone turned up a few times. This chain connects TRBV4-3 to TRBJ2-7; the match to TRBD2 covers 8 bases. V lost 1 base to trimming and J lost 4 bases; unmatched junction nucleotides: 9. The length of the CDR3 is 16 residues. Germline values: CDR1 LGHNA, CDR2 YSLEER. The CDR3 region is CASSQAGAGGRYEQYF. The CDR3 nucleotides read TGCGCCAGCAGCCAAGCGGGCGCGGGGGGACGGTACGAGCAGTACTTC.